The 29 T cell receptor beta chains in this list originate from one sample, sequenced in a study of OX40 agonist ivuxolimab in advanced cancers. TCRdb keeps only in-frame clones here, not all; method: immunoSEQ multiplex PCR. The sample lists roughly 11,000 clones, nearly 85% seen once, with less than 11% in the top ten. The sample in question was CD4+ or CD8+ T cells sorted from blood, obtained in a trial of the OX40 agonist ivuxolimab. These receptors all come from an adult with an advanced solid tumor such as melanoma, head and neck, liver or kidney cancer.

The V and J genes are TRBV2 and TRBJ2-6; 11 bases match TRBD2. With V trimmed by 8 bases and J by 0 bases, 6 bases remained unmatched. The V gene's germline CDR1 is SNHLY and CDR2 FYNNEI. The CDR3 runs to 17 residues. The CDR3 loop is CASVGTSGPSGANVLTF. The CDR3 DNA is TGTGCCAGCGTAGGGACTAGCGGACCCTCTGGGGCCAACGTCCTGACTTTC.

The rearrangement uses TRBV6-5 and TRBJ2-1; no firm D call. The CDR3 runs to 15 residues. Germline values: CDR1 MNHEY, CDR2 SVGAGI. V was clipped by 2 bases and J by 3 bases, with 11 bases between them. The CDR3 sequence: CASSYGAGDYNEQFF. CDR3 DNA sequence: TGTGCCAGCAGTTACGGCGCAGGCGACTACAATGAGCAGTTCTTC.

The CDR3 spells CASSQADSGLNTIYF. The CDR3 region has the DNA TGCGCCAGCAGCCAGGCCGACAGTGGACTAAACACCATATATTTT. J is TRBJ1-3 and V is TRBV4-3, with D maybe TRBD1 (5 bases). This CDR3 spans 15 amino acids. CDR1 LGHNA and CDR2 YSLEER come from the germline V gene. V was shortened by 3 bases and J by 6 bases, with 15 bases between the two germline ends.

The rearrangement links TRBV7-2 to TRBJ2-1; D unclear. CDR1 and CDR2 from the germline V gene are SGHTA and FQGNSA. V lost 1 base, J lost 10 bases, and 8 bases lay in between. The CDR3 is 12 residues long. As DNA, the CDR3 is TGTGCCAGCAGCTTAGAATATTTGGAGCAGTTCTTC. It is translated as CASSLEYLEQFF.

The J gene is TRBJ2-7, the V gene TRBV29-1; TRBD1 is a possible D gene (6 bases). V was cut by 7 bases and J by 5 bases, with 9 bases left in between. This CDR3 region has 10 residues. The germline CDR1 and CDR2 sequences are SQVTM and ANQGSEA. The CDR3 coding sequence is TGCAGCGGCGACAGGAACGAGCAGTACTTC. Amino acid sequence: CSGDRNEQYF.

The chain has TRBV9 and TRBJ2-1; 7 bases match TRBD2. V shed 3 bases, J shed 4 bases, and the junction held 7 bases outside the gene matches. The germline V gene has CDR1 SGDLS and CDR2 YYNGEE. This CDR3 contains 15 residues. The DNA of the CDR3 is TGTGCCAGCAGCGCCCCCCCTAGCGGATACAATGAGCAGTTCTTC. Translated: CASSAPPSGYNEQFF.

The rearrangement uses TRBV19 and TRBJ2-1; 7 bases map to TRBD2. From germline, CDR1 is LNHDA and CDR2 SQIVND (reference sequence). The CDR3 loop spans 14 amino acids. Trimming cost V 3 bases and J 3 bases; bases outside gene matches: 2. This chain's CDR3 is CASSMAGDYNEQFF. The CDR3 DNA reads TGTGCCAGTAGTATGGCGGGAGACTACAATGAGCAGTTCTTC. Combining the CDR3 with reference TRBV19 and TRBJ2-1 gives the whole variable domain DGGITQSPKYLFRKEGQNVTLSCEQNLNHDAMYWYRQDPGQGLRLIYYSQIVNDFQKGDIAEGYSVSREKKESFPLTVTSAQKNPTAFYLCASSMAGDYNEQFFGPGTRLTVL.

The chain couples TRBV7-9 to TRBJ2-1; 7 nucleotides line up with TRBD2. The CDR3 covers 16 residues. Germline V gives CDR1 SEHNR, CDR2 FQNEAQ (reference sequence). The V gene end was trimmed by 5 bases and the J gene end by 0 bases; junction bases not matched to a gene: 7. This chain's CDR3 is CASSRSGSSSYNEQFF. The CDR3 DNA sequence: TGTGCCAGCAGCCGTAGCGGGTCGAGCTCCTACAATGAGCAGTTCTTC.

In nucleotides, the CDR3 is TGTGCCAGCACCAGACTAGCGGGAGGAGTGGGAGAGACCCAGTACTTC. The encoded protein is CASTRLAGGVGETQYF. The V call is TRBV2, the J call TRBJ2-5; 13 bases are shared with TRBD2. The germline CDR1 and CDR2 sequences are SNHLY and FYNNEI. The CDR3 spans 16 residues. J gave up 4 bases and V 7 bases, and 9 bases lay outside the gene matches.

In DNA form, the CDR3 reads TGTGCCAGCAGCTTGGCCGGACCGGGGAAAAATGAAGCTTTCTTT. Protein: CASSLAGPGKNEAFF. This chain connects TRBV5-4 to TRBJ1-1; D unclear. V was pared by 0 bases and J by 7 bases, with 16 bases between. Germline lookup yields CDR1 SGHNT and CDR2 YYREEE (reference sequence). The CDR3 runs 15 residues.

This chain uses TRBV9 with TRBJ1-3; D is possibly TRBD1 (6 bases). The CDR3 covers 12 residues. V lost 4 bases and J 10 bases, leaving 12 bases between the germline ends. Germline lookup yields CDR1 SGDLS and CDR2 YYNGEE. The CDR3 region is CASSQDSLTIYF. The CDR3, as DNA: TGTGCCAGCAGCCAGGACAGTTTGACCATATATTTT.

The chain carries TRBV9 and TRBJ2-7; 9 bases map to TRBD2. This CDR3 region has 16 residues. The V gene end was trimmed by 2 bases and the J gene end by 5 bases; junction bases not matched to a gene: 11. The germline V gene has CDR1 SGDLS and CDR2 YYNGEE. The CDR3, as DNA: TGTGCCAGCAGCGTGCGGCTAGCGGGACCCGACGACGAGCAGTACTTC. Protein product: CASSVRLAGPDDEQYF.

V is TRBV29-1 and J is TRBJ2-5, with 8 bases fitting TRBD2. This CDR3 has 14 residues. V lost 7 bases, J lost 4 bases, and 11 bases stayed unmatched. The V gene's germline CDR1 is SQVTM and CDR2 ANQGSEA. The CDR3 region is CSGQLAEAAETQYF. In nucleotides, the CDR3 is TGCAGCGGTCAACTAGCGGAGGCGGCAGAGACCCAGTACTTC.

The CDR3 nucleotides read TGTGCCAGCAGTTTCGGACAGTTAGTCTACGAGCAGTACTTC. It translates to CASSFGQLVYEQYF. The chain carries TRBV28 and TRBJ2-7, with a weak D call TRBD1 (6 bases). Germline CDR1 MDHEN, CDR2 SYDVKM. With 3 bases removed from V and 3 bases from J, the gap between germline ends came to 12 bases. The length of the CDR3 is 14 residues.

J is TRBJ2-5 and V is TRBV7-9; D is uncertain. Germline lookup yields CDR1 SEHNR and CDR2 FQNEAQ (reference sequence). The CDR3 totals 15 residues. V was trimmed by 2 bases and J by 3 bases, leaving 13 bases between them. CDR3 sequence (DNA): TGTGCCAGCAGCTTACGAAAGGCTCAGGAAGAGACCCAGTACTTC. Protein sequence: CASSLRKAQEETQYF.

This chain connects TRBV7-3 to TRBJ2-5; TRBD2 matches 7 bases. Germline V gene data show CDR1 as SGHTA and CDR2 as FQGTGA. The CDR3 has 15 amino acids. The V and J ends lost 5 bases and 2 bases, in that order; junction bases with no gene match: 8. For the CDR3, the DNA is TGTGCCAGCAGCATTAGTGGGGGAGGGCAAGAGACCCAGTACTTC. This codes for CASSISGGGQETQYF.

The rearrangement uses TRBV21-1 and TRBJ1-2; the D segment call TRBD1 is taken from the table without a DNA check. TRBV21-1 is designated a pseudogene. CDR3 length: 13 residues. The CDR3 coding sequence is TGTGCCAGCAGCAAAGGGGGCAGCTATGGCTACACCTTC. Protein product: CASSKGGSYGYTF.

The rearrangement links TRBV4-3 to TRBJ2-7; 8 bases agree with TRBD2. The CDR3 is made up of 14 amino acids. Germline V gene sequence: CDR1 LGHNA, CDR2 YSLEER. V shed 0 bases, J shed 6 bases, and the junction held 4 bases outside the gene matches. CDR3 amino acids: CASSQDSGISEQYF. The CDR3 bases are TGCGCCAGCAGCCAAGATAGCGGGATAAGCGAGCAGTACTTC.

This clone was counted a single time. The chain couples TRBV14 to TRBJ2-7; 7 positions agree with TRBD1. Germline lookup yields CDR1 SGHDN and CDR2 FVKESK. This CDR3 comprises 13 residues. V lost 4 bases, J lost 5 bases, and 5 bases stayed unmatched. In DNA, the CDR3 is TGTGCCAGCAGCCCTTACAGGGGACACGAGCAGTACTTC. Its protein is CASSPYRGHEQYF.

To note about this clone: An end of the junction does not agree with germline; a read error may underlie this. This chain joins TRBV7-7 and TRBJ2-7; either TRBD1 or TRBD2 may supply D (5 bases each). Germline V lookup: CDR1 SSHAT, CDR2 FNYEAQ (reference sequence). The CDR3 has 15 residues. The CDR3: CASSLGPGRHYEQYF. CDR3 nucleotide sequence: TGTGCTAGCAGCTTAGGACCGGGACGCCACTACGAGCAGTACTTC.

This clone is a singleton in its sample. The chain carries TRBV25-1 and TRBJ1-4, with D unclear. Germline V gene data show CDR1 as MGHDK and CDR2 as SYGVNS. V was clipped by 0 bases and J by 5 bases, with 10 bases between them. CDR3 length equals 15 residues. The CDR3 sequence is CASSEYNTENEKLFF. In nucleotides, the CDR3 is TGTGCCAGCAGTGAATATAATACAGAGAATGAAAAACTGTTTTTT.

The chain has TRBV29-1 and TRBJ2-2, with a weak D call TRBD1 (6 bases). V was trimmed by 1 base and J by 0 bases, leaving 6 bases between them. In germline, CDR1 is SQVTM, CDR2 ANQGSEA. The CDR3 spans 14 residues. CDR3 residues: CSVEGTANTGELFF. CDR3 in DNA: TGCAGCGTTGAAGGGACAGCGAACACCGGGGAGCTGTTTTTT.

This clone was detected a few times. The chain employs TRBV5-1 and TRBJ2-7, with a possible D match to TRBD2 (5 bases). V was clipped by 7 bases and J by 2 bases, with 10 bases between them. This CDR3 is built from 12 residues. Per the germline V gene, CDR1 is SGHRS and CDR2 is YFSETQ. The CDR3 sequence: CASGSGTYEQYF. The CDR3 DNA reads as TGCGCCAGCGGTTCGGGGACCTACGAGCAGTACTTC.

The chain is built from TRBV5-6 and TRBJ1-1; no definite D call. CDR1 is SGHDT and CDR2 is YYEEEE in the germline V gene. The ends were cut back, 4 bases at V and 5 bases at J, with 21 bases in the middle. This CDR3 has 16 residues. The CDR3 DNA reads TGTGCCAGCAGCCGTAGCGGCCCCACCCTGGGTACTGAAGCTTTCTTT. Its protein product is CASSRSGPTLGTEAFF.

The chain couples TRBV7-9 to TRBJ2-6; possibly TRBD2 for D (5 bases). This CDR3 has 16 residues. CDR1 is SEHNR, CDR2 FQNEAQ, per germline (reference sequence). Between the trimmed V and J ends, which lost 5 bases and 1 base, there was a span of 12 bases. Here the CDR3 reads CASSPISGSGANVLTF. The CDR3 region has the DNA TGTGCCAGCAGCCCTATTTCGGGATCTGGGGCCAACGTCCTGACTTTC. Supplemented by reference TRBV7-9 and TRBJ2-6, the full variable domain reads DTGVSQNPRHKITKRGQNVTFRCDPISEHNRLYWYRQTLGQGPEFLTYFQNEAQLEKSRLLSDRFSAERPKGSFSTLEIQRTEQGDSAMYLCASSPISGSGANVLTFGAGSRLTVL.

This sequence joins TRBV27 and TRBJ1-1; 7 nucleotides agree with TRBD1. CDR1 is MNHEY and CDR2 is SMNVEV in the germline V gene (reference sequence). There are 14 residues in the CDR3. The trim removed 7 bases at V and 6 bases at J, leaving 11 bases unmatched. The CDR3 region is CASNSVTGLSEAFF. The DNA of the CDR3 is TGTGCCAGCAATTCCGTGACAGGGCTCTCTGAAGCTTTCTTT.

CDR3 amino acids: CASSFPGQGREQFF. Here the CDR3 DNA reads TGTGCCAGCAGCTTCCCGGGACAGGGGCGTGAGCAGTTCTTC. The chain is built from TRBV7-9 and TRBJ2-1, with 10 nucleotides matching TRBD1. With V trimmed by 3 bases and J by 9 bases, 5 bases remained unmatched. The V gene's germline CDR1 is SEHNR and CDR2 FQNEAQ (reference sequence). This CDR3 has 14 residues.

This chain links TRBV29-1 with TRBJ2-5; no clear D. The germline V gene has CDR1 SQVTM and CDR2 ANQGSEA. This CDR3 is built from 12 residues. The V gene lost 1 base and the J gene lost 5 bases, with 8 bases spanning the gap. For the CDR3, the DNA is TGCAGCGTTGAAGGGTTGGAGGAGACCCAGTACTTC. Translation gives CSVEGLEETQYF.

CDR3 DNA sequence: TGTGCCAGCTCAAAAACTAGCGGGAGTGTGCAGGGGGAGACCCAGTACTTC. Its protein product is CASSKTSGSVQGETQYF. V gene TRBV18 combines with J gene TRBJ2-5, with 11 nucleotides matching TRBD2. V trimming: 5 bases; J trimming: 5 bases; junction bases outside the gene matches: 13. Germline V gene sequence: CDR1 KGHSH, CDR2 LQKENI. The CDR3 is made up of 17 amino acids.